What follows is one T cell receptor (beta chain) and its context. The entry originates in a study of shared T cell receptors in the human thymus. The method was immunoSEQ multiplex PCR; TCRdb's version includes in-frame clones alone and lacks a portion of them. The table has under 450,000 clones, around 93% seen once. CDR1 LNHDA and CDR2 SQIVND come from the germline V gene (reference sequence). The V end was cut by 5 bases, the J end by 8 bases, with 15 bases between. CDR3 size: 14 residues. The chain employs TRBV19 and TRBJ1-4; D remains unclear. Sequenced material: thymocytes. This TCR came from a human donor. The CDR3 sequence is CASSFGLPIEKLFF. The DNA of the CDR3 is TGTGCCAGTAGTTTTGGACTCCCAATAGAAAAACTGTTTTTT.